Listed below are T cell receptor beta chains from one sample, sequenced in a study of T cell repertoires and HLA-DP antigens. Profiling relied on immunoSEQ multiplex PCR, and the TCRdb table lists in-frame clones only, not all of them. The profile shows 65,000 to 90,000 clones, about 82% of them singletons. These receptors have no identified antigens. Sequencing was performed on CD4+ T cells from PBMCs. All receptors come from a man in his 60s in good health and CMV-seronegative. Both conserved end residues are part of each CDR3. The order of the fields is V gene, clone size, D gene, J gene, CDR3 DNA, CDR3 protein. The D gene is left open where the match is weak. The listing skips clone size in some rows; elsewhere it reads once, few, many or a size class.

TRBV5-4	-	TRBD1	TRBJ1-5	TGTGCCAGCAGCTTGGCAGGGGGTCACCGTAATCAGCCCCAGCATTTT	CASSLAGGHRNQPQHF
TRBV10-3	-	-	TRBJ2-3	TGTGCCATCAGTGTCGGGACTTTCCAGAACACAGATACGCAGTATTTT	CAISVGTFQNTDTQYF
TRBV6-4	-	TRBD2	TRBJ2-1	TGTGCCAGCAGAGTACTAGCGGAGTACAATGAGCAGTTCTTC	CASRVLAEYNEQFF
TRBV9	-	TRBD1	TRBJ2-3	TGTGCCAGCAGCGGTCAAGGGGGCATAACCACAGATACGCAGTATTTT	CASSGQGGITTDTQYF
TRBV30	few	-	TRBJ1-2	TGTGCCTGGAGTCCGGGCAGATTAAACTATGGCTACACCTTC	CAWSPGRLNYGYTF
TRBV7-2	-	TRBD1	TRBJ1-2	TGTGCCAGCAGCTTCAGTTTGGCGACAGGGAGGTTCTATGGCTACACCTTC	CASSFSLATGRFYGYTF
TRBV4-1	-	-	TRBJ2-2	TGCGCCAGCAGCCAAGATACCCGATCCAGGGGGGCCGGGGAGCTGTTTTTT	CASSQDTRSRGAGELFF
TRBV18	-	-	TRBJ2-7	TGTGCCAGCTCACCCTCTCTATCCTCGGAGCAGTACTTC	CASSPSLSSEQYF
TRBV5-1	-	-	TRBJ2-3	TGCGCCAGCAGCTTGCAGGCGGGCACAGATACGCAGTATTTT	CASSLQAGTDTQYF
TRBV9	-	-	TRBJ2-1	TGTGCCAGCAGCGGCAGGGTGCTCTCGACCTACAATGAGCAGTTCTTC	CASSGRVLSTYNEQFF
TRBV7-2	-	TRBD1	TRBJ1-2	TGTGCCAGCAGCACGGGGACAGGGTTCGGCTACACCTTC	CASSTGTGFGYTF
TRBV15	-	-	TRBJ2-5	TGTGCCACCAGCAGAGATCCAGGCCCACAAGAGACCCAGTACTTC	CATSRDPGPQETQYF
TRBV7-2	-	-	TRBJ1-3	TGTGCCAGCAGCTTAGCGGGGGGTGGCTCTGGAAACACCATATATTTT	CASSLAGGGSGNTIYF
TRBV30	once	-	TRBJ1-2	TGTGCCTGGAGTGTAGACAGACTCTATGGCTACACCTTC	CAWSVDRLYGYTF
TRBV10-1	-	TRBD2	TRBJ2-2	TGCGCCAGCAGTGACCTTGGACTAGCGGGAGAGGCCACCGGGGAGCTGTTTTTT	CASSDLGLAGEATGELFF
TRBV2	-	TRBD2	TRBJ2-5	TGTGCCAGCAGTTTTAGCGGGGGTAACCAAGAGACCCAGTACTTC	CASSFSGGNQETQYF
TRBV7-9	-	-	TRBJ2-5	TGTGCCAGCACCTTAAGTCGAATAGGAAGAGAGACCCAGTACTTC	CASTLSRIGRETQYF
TRBV30	-	-	TRBJ1-5	TGTGCCTGGGCTAACAGGGACGGCCAGCCCCAGCATTTT	CAWANRDGQPQHF
TRBV6-6	-	TRBD1	TRBJ2-7	TGTGCCAGCAGTTACTCAGGGACAGGGTTCCACGAGCAGTACTTC	CASSYSGTGFHEQYF
TRBV25-1	once	-	TRBJ1-2	TGTGCCAGCAGTGAATTGGGGCAGCCCACAGAATTCGACGGCTACACCTTC	CASSELGQPTEFDGYTF
TRBV5-3	-	TRBD1	TRBJ1-1	TGTGCCAGAAGCTCGGGACAGAACATGAACACTGAAGCTTTCTTT	CARSSGQNMNTEAFF
TRBV5-6	-	TRBD1	TRBJ2-2	TGTGCCAGCAGCTCGGGACAGTTAAACACCGGGGAGCTGTTTTTT	CASSSGQLNTGELFF
TRBV7-9	-	-	TRBJ1-4	TGTGCCAGCAGCTTAGGACAATCTAATGAAAAACTGTTTTTT	CASSLGQSNEKLFF